This T cell receptor (beta chain) originates from a study of blood T cell repertoires in COVID-19. Turning to the study itself: COVID-19 samples, acute and convalescent, were from the United States, Italy and Spain.

Authors' data handling: Reference gene primers were amplified, and this amplification served to estimate nucleated cell counts. Measured with immunoSEQ multiplex PCR; TCRdb has only the in-frame clones, and not every one. V, J and clone size derive from that table, while D and trimming were established from the DNA sequence. The sample consists of 150,000 to 200,000 clones, 65% to 80% of them appearing once. Participants were placed into cohorts based on the clinical history they reported. This CDR3 spans 17 amino acids. Deletions cut 1 base from V and 1 base from J, with 16 bases between. Germline V gene sequence: CDR1 MDHEN, CDR2 SYDVKM.

The gene calls are TRBV28 and TRBJ1-1; no reliable D call. Sample: PBMCs or T cells enriched from blood (not recorded which). This sequence originates from a woman aged 50 to 65 with acute COVID-19. The CDR3 sequence is CASSLSAAPGGNTEAFF. The CDR3 DNA reads TGTGCCAGCAGTTTATCTGCTGCTCCGGGTGGGAACACTGAAGCTTTCTTT.